The rows below give T cell receptor beta chains drawn from one sample of a study of T cell changes during pregnancy in multiple sclerosis. The assay was immunoSEQ multiplex PCR, and TCRdb's table has in-frame clones only and misses some. This table holds around 42,000 clones, approximately 90% found once. This sample comprised CD4+ T cells from peripheral blood mononuclear cells, obtained before pregnancy. The receptors stem from a female donor with multiple sclerosis, enrolled in a pregnancy study. Each CDR3 is given with its conserved first and last residue. The D gene is left open where the match is weak. The size entry is marked missing in some rows and otherwise reads once, few, many or a size class.

>TRBJ1-2|.|TRBV28|TRBD1
TGTGCCAGCAGTTCCCACATGACAGGGGACTATGGCTACACCTTC
CASSSHMTGDYGYTF
>TRBJ1-2|once|TRBV5-6|TRBD1
TGTGCCAGCAGCCACTCGGGACAGGGGTTTGGCTACACCTTC
CASSHSGQGFGYTF
>TRBJ2-2|.|TRBV4-2|.
TGTGCCAGCAGCCCGCCGAGTACCGGGACACTGAACACCGGGGAGCTGTTTTTT
CASSPPSTGTLNTGELFF
>TRBJ1-4|.|TRBV10-3|TRBD1
TGTGCCATCAGGCCTCAGGGGGACATTAATGAAAAACTGTTTTTT
CAIRPQGDINEKLFF
>TRBJ2-3|.|TRBV2|TRBD2
TGTGCCAGCAGCTCTAGCGGGGGGGCCGGGGGTACGCAGTATTTT
CASSSSGGAGGTQYF
>TRBJ2-5|.|TRBV5-1|.
TGCGCCAGCAGCCTCCCCTTGGGCCAGGGGGAGACCCAGTACTTC
CASSLPLGQGETQYF
>TRBJ2-1|.|TRBV11-3|.
TGTGCCAGCAGGGGAGGTGAGCGTGAGCAGTTCTTC
CASRGGEREQFF
>TRBJ1-1|.|TRBV29-1|.
TGCAGCGTTGAGCGGGGGGGTACTGAAGCTTTCTTT
CSVERGGTEAFF
>TRBJ2-7|.|TRBV7-3|.
TGTGCCAGCAGCTTAGGGGGGTCGGACTACGAGCAGTACTTC
CASSLGGSDYEQYF
>TRBJ2-5|.|TRBV6-1|.
TGTGCCAGCAGTGGGGGCGCCCCAGAGACCCAGTACTTC
CASSGGAPETQYF
>TRBJ2-7|.|TRBV19|.
TGTGCCAGTAGTTTCGGAGGGGGGGACGAGCAGTACTTC
CASSFGGGDEQYF
>TRBJ1-5|.|TRBV29-1|TRBD1
TGCAGCGTCGTGACAGGGGCCGGCAATCAGCCCCAGCATTTT
CSVVTGAGNQPQHF
>TRBJ1-6|.|TRBV4-3|.
TGCGCCAGCAGTCTAAGTACGGGGGTCGTTTCACCCCTCCACTTT
CASSLSTGVVSPLHF
>TRBJ1-6|.|TRBV27|TRBD1
TGTGCCAGCAGTCTCACCTCTTGGGGGACAGGGCACTCACCCCTCCACTTT
CASSLTSWGTGHSPLHF
>TRBJ2-3|.|TRBV10-3|TRBD2
TGTGCCATAGCTAGCGGGGGGACCTCAGATACGCAGTATTTT
CAIASGGTSDTQYF
>TRBJ2-2|.|TRBV7-2|.
TGTGCCAGCAGCTTATCGCGCCCAGGGAAGACGGTCGAGCTGTTTTTT
CASSLSRPGKTVELFF
>TRBJ1-5|.|TRBV2|.
TGTGCCAGCAGGAAGGCAGGGCGGTCTGATCAGCCCCAGCATTTT
CASRKAGRSDQPQHF
>TRBJ2-7|.|TRBV5-1|.
TGCGCCAGCAGCGCACAGGGTGAGGGCGAGCAGTACTTC
CASSAQGEGEQYF
>TRBJ1-1|.|TRBV9|.
TGTGCCAGCAGCGTAGCCGACACTGAAGCTTTCTTT
CASSVADTEAFF
>TRBJ1-6|few|TRBV25-1|TRBD1
TGTGCCAGCAGTGGGACAGGGTATAATTCACCCCTCCACTTT
CASSGTGYNSPLHF
>TRBJ2-1|.|TRBV9|TRBD2
TGTGCCAGCAGCGCATCTAGCGGGATGTACAATGAGCAGTTCTTC
CASSASSGMYNEQFF
>TRBJ1-5|.|TRBV19|TRBD1
TGTGCCAGTAGTGACAGGGGTCCCAATCAGCCCCAGCATTTT
CASSDRGPNQPQHF
>TRBJ1-1|.|TRBV18|TRBD1
TGTGCCAGCTCCCCAGTGGACAGGGCGAACACTGAAGCTTTCTTT
CASSPVDRANTEAFF
>TRBJ2-3|.|TRBV6-5|TRBD2
TGTGCCAGCAGTTACCTCGCTAGCGGGGGGGGGCAGTATTTT
CASSYLASGGGQYF
>TRBJ2-3|.|TRBV6-6|TRBD2
TGTGCCAGCAGTTACGCGGGGGGCTTTCTAGATACGCAGTATTTT
CASSYAGGFLDTQYF
>TRBJ2-6|.|TRBV19|.
TGTGCCAGTAGTATAGTTCCAGGCTCCGGGGCCAACGTCCTGACTTTC
CASSIVPGSGANVLTF
>TRBJ1-3|.|TRBV27|.
TGTGCCAGCAGTCGGGCGGGGACCTCTGGAAACACCATATATTTT
CASSRAGTSGNTIYF
>TRBJ2-6|.|TRBV19|.
TGTGCCAGTAGTATCAAGGGGTCTGGGGCCAACGTCCTGACTTTC
CASSIKGSGANVLTF
>TRBJ2-2|.|TRBV6-5|.
TGTGCCAGCAACTACGGGGAACCAACCGGGGAGCTGTTTTTT
CASNYGEPTGELFF
>TRBJ2-1|once|TRBV4-2|TRBD2
TGTGCCAGCAGCCAGGAGGGACTAGCGGGGGTTACCTACAATGAGCAGTTCTTC
CASSQEGLAGVTYNEQFF
>TRBJ1-5|.|TRBV6-6|.
TGTGCCAGCAGTTACTCGCTAGGTAGCAATCAGCCCCAGCATTTT
CASSYSLGSNQPQHF
>TRBJ1-2|.|TRBV5-4|TRBD1
TGTGCCAGCAGCCCCGGTGCGGGACAGTGGCCCTATGGCTACACCTTC
CASSPGAGQWPYGYTF
>TRBJ2-7|.|TRBV7-8|TRBD1
TGTGCCAGCAGCCTGGGACAGTACGAGCAGTACTTC
CASSLGQYEQYF
>TRBJ2-4|.|TRBV29-1|.
TGCAGCACTTTGGGTGGCGAGGACATTCAGTACTTC
CSTLGGEDIQYF
>TRBJ1-5|.|TRBV19|.
TGTGCCAGTAGTATAGATTCTATTGGAGGAGACTACAATCAGCCCCGGCATTTT
CASSIDSIGGDYNQPRHF
>TRBJ2-2|.|TRBV7-6|.
TGTGCCAGCACCCCCCAGGGGAACACCGGGGAGCTGTTTTTT
CASTPQGNTGELFF
>TRBJ2-5|.|TRBV27|TRBD1
TGTGCCAGCAGTTTAGAGACAGGGCGCGAGACCCAGTACTTC
CASSLETGRETQYF
>TRBJ2-7|.|TRBV6-6|.
TGTGCCAGCAGGGGGGAGGGGGGGTCGATGTGGTACGAGCAGTACTTC
CASRGEGGSMWYEQYF
>TRBJ1-6|.|TRBV9|.
TGTGCCAGCAGCCCGCGGGACGGTAATAATTCACCCCTCCACTTT
CASSPRDGNNSPLHF
>TRBJ2-1|once|TRBV4-3|TRBD2
TGCGCCAGCAGCCGGAGATTGGGCGGGGGGGCCGGGTCCTACAATGAGCAGTTCTTC
CASSRRLGGGAGSYNEQFF
>TRBJ1-5|.|TRBV6-5|TRBD1
TGTGCCAGCAGCCCGGACAGGGGCCGAATGACCCAGCATTTT
CASSPDRGRMTQHF
>TRBJ1-6|.|TRBV6-5|.
TGTGCCAGCAGTTACTCTACCGGTTCGGGTTCACCCCTCCACTTT
CASSYSTGSGSPLHF
>TRBJ1-5|.|TRBV10-2|.
TGCGCCAGCAGTGAGCACAGGTATAGCAATCAGCCCCAGCATTTT
CASSEHRYSNQPQHF
>TRBJ2-7|few|TRBV6-4|TRBD1
TGTGCCAGCAGTGACTCGGACAGGGGCGAGCAGTACTTC
CASSDSDRGEQYF
>TRBJ2-5|.|TRBV18|.
TGTGCCAGCTCACCACAGCTACTGCTCCAAGAGACCCAGTACTTC
CASSPQLLLQETQYF
>TRBJ1-4|.|TRBV9|TRBD1
TGTGCCAGCAAAACCGGGACAGGGGGTGAAAAACTGTTTTTT
CASKTGTGGEKLFF
>TRBJ1-4|.|TRBV4-2|TRBD1
TGTGCCAGCAGCCCGTACCGGGACAGGGGCAATGAAAAACTGTTTTTT
CASSPYRDRGNEKLFF
>TRBJ1-2|few|TRBV6-5|.
TGTGCCAGCAGTTACTCCCGACACCTTTATGGCTACACCTTC
CASSYSRHLYGYTF
>TRBJ2-7|.|TRBV7-2|TRBD1
TGTGCCAGCAGCTCCGGGACAGAGATCTACGAGCAGTACTTC
CASSSGTEIYEQYF
>TRBJ2-1|.|TRBV5-8|.
TGTGCCAGCAGCTTCTGGGGTCGTGGAGACAGTAACAATGAGCAGTTCTTC
CASSFWGRGDSNNEQFF
>TRBJ1-5|.|TRBV6-6|.
TGTGCCAGCAAGGCGGTAAGGTCCCAGCATTTT
CASKAVRSQHF
>TRBJ1-3|.|TRBV30|.
TGTGCCTGGAGTTCCACCGCGGGGTCTGGAAACACCATATATTTT
CAWSSTAGSGNTIYF
>TRBJ2-7|.|TRBV7-2|.
TGTGCCAGCAGCTTTCAGGCAGCCCTCGAGCAGTACTTC
CASSFQAALEQYF
>TRBJ1-2|.|TRBV10-3|TRBD1
TGTGCCGCAAACAGGGGGCGCGGCTACACCTTC
CAANRGRGYTF
>TRBJ2-3|.|TRBV9|TRBD2
TGTGCCAGCAGCGTAGGGCCGACTAGCCAAGGAGATACGCAGTATTTT
CASSVGPTSQGDTQYF
>TRBJ2-1|.|TRBV7-6|TRBD1
TGTGCCAGCAGGCAAACCCGGGACAGGGCGGGGTACAATGAGCAGTTCTTC
CASRQTRDRAGYNEQFF